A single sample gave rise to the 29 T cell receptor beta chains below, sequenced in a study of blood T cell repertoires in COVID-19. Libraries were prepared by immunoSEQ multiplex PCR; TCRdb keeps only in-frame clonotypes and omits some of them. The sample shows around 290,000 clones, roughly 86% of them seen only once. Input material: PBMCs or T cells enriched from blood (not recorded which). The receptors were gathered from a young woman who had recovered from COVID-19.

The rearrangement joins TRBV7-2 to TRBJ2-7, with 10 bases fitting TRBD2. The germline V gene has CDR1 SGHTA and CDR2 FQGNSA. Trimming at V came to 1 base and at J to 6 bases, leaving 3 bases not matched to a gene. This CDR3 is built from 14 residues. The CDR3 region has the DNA TGTGCCAGCAGCTTAGAGTGGACTAGCGGCGAGCAGTACTTC. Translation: CASSLEWTSGEQYF.

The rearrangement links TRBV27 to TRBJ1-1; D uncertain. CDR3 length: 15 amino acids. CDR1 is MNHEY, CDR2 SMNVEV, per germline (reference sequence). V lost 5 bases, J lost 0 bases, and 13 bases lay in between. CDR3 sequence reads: CASSPRTVMNTEAFF. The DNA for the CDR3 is TGTGCCAGCAGTCCGAGGACTGTAATGAACACTGAAGCTTTCTTT.

This chain's CDR3 is CASSLGDIQYF. The CDR3 DNA is TGTGCCAGCAGCCTCGGAGACATTCAGTACTTC. The J gene is TRBJ2-4, the V gene TRBV5-6; D call uncertain. Per the germline V gene, CDR1 is SGHDT and CDR2 is YYEEEE. This CDR3 comprises 11 residues. V was clipped by 4 bases and J by 8 bases, with 7 bases between them.

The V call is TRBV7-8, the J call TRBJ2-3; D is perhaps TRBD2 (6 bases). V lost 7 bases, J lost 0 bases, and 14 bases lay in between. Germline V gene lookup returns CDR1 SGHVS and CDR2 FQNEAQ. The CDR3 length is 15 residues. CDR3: CASTAGQRSTDTQYF. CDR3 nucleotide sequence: TGTGCCAGCACCGCGGGGCAAAGAAGCACAGATACGCAGTATTTT.

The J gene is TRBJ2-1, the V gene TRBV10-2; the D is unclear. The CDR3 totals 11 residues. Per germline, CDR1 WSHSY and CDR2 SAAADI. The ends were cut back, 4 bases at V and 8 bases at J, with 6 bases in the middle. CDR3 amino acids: CASSAIDEQFF. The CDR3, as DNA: TGCGCCAGCAGTGCTATCGATGAGCAGTTCTTC.

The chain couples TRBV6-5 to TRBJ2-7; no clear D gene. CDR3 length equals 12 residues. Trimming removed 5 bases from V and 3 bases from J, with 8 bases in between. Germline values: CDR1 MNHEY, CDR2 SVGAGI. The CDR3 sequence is CASSISGYEQYF. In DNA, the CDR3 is TGTGCCAGCAGTATTTCAGGCTACGAGCAGTACTTC.

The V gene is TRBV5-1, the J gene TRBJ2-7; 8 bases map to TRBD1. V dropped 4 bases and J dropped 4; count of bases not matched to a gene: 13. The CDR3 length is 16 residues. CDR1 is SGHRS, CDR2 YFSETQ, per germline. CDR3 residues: CASSQATGGGLYEQYF. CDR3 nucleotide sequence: TGCGCCAGCAGCCAAGCCACAGGGGGAGGATTGTACGAGCAGTACTTC.

The CDR3 is CASSLSTAVGTSPLHF. The CDR3 DNA is TGTGCCAGCAGTTTATCGACAGCCGTCGGTACTTCACCCCTCCACTTT. The V call is TRBV27, the J call TRBJ1-6; possible D gene TRBD1, 5 bases. The CDR3 contains 16 residues. CDR1 is MNHEY, CDR2 SMNVEV, per germline (reference sequence). The germline V and J ends were trimmed by 0 bases and 9 bases, with 15 bases remaining between them.

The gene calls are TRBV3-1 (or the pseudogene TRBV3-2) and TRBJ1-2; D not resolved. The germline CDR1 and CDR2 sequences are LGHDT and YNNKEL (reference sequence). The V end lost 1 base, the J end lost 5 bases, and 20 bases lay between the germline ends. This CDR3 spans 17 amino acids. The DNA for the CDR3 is TGTGCCAGCAGCCAAGGCAAGGTCGGACTGCTTTGGTATGGCTACACCTTC. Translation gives CASSQGKVGLLWYGYTF.

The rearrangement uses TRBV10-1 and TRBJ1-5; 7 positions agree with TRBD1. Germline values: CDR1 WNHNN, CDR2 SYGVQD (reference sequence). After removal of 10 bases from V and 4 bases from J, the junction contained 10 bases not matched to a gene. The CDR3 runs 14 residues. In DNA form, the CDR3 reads TGCGCCATCCCGGACAGGACCCAGAATCAGCCCCAGCATTTT. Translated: CAIPDRTQNQPQHF.

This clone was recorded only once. CDR3 residues: CASSPQKAGGYTF. Here the CDR3 DNA reads TGTGCCAGCTCACCCCAAAAGGCGGGAGGCTACACCTTC. The chain links TRBV18 to TRBJ1-2, with D uncertain. The length of the CDR3 is 13 residues. CDR1 and CDR2 from the germline V gene are KGHSH and LQKENI. Trimming removed 3 bases from V and 8 bases from J, with 13 bases in between.

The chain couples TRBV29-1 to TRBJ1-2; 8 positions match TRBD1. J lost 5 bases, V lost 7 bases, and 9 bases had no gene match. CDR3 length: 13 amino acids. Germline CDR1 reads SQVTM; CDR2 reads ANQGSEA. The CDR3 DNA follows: TGCAGCGGAACCGACAGGGGAGGGTATGGCTACACCTTC. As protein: CSGTDRGGYGYTF.

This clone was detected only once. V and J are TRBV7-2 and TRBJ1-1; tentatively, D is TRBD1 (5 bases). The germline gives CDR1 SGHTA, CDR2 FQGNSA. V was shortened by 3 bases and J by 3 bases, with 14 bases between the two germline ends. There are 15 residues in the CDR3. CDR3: CASSFFRGMDTEAFF. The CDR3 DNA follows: TGTGCCAGCAGCTTTTTTAGGGGTATGGACACTGAAGCTTTCTTT.

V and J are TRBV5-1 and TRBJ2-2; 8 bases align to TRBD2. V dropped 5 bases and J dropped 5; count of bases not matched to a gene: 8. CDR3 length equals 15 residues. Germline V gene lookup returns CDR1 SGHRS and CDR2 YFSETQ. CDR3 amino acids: CASSWAGGRTGELFF. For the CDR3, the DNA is TGCGCCAGCAGTTGGGCGGGAGGAAGAACCGGGGAGCTGTTTTTT. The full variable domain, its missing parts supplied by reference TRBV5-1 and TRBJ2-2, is KAGVTQTPRYLIKTRGQQVTLSCSPISGHRSVSWYQQTPGQGLQFLFEYFSETQRNKGNFPGRFSGRQFSNSRSEMNVSTLELGDSALYLCASSWAGGRTGELFFGEGSRLTVL.

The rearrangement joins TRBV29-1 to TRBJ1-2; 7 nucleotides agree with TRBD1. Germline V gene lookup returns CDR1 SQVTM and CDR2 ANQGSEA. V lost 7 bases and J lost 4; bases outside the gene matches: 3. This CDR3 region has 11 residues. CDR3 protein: CSATGAYGYTF. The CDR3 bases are TGCAGCGCCACAGGGGCCTATGGCTACACCTTC.

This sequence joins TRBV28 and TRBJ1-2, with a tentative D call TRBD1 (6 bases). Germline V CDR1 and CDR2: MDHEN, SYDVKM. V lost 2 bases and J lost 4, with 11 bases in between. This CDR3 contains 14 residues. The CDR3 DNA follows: TGTGCCAGCAGTTTAGTCGGGGGGGCCTATGGCTACACCTTC. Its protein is CASSLVGGAYGYTF.

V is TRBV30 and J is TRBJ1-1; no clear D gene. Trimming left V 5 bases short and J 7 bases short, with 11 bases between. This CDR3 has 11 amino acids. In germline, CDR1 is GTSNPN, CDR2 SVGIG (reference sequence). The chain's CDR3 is CAWWLGFEAFF. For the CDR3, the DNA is TGTGCCTGGTGGCTAGGCTTTGAAGCTTTCTTT.

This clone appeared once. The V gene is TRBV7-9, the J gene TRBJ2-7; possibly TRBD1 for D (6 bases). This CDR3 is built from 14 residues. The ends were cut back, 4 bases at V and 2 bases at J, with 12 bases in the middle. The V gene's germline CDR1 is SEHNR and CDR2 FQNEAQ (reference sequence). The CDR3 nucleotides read TGTGCCAGCAGCTACAGGGCTGATCCCTACGAGCAGTACTTC. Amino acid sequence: CASSYRADPYEQYF.

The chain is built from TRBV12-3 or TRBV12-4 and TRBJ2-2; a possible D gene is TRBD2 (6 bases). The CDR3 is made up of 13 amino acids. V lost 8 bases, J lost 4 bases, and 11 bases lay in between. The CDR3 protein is CASRGGSTGELFF. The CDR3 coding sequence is TGTGCCAGCCGTGGGGGGAGCACCGGGGAGCTGTTTTTT.

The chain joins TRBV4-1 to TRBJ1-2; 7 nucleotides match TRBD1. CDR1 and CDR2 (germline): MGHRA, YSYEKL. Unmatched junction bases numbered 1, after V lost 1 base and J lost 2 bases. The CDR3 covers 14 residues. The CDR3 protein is CASSQGDSNYGYTF. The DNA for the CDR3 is TGCGCCAGCAGCCAAGGGGACAGCAACTATGGCTACACCTTC.

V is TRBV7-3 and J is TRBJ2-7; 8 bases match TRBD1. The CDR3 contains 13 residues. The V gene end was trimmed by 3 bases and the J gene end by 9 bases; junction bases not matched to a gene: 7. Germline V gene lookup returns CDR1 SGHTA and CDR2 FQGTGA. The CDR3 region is CASSFSSGQGQYF. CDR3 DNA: TGTGCCAGCAGCTTTTCTTCCGGACAGGGGCAGTACTTC.

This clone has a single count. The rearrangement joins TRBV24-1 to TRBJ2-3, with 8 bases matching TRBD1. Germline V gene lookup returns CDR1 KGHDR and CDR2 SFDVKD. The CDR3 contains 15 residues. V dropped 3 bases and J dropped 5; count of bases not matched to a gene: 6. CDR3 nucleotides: TGTGCCACCAGTGATCAAGGACAGGGAGGAGATACGCAGTATTTT. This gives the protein CATSDQGQGGDTQYF.

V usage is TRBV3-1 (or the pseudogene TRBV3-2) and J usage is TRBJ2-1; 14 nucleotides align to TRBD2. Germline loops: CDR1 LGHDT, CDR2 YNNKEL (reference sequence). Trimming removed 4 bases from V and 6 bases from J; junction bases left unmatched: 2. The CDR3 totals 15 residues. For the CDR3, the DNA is TGTGCCAGCAGCCCCGGGACTAGCGGGGGCAATGAGCAGTTCTTC. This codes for CASSPGTSGGNEQFF.

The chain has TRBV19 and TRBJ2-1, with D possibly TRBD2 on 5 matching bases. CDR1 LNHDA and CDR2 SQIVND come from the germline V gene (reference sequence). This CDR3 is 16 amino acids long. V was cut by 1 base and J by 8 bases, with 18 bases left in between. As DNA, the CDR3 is TGTGCCAGTAGTATAGGCCCCCGGACTTCCGGCCATGAGCAGTTCTTC. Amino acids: CASSIGPRTSGHEQFF.

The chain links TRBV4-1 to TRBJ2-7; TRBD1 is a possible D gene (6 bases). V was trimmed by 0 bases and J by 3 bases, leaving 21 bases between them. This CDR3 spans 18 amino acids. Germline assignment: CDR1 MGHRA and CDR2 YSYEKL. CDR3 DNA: TGCGCCAGCAGCCAAGATCAGGAGACAGGATCCTTTTTCTACGAGCAGTACTTC. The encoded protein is CASSQDQETGSFFYEQYF.

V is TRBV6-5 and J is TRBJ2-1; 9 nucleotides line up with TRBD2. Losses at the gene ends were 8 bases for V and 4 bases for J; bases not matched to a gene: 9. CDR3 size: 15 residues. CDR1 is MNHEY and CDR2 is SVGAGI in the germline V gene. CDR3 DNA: TGTGCCAGCTCGGGCAGCGGGGGGTCGTACAATGAGCAGTTCTTC. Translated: CASSGSGGSYNEQFF.

Here the CDR3 DNA reads TGTGCCAGTAGTATCCCAGACCGGCTTCCGGGGAATGAGCAGTTCTTC. It is translated as CASSIPDRLPGNEQFF. The chain couples TRBV19 to TRBJ2-1, with D perhaps matching TRBD2 (5 bases). Germline CDR1 reads LNHDA; CDR2 reads SQIVND (reference sequence). Trimming stripped 3 bases from V and 7 bases from J, with 19 bases between. The CDR3 runs 16 residues.

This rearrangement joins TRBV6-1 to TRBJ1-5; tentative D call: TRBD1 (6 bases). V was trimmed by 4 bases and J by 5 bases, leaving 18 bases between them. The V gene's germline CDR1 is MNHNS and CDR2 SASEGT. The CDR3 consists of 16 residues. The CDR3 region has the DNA TGTGCCAGCAGTGCAGGGGCTACAGGGATCTATCAGCCCCAGCATTTT. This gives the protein CASSAGATGIYQPQHF.

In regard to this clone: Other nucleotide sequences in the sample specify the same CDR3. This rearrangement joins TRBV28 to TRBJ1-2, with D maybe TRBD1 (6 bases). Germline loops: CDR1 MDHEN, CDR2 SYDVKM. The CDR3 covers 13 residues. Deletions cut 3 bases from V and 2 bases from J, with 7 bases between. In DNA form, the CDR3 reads TGTGCCAGCAGTTTTAGGGGGAACTATGGCTACACCTTC. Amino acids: CASSFRGNYGYTF.